This TCR beta chain derives from a study of blood T cell repertoires in COVID-19. As for the study in general: The United States, Italy and Spain were the sources of the acute and convalescent COVID-19 samples.

Germline lookup yields CDR1 SGDLS and CDR2 YYNGEE. The ends were cut back, 6 bases at V and 3 bases at J, with 15 bases in the middle. This CDR3 is 14 amino acids long. As handled by the study authors: The assay estimated nucleated cells by amplifying reference gene primers. Libraries were prepared by immunoSEQ multiplex PCR; TCRdb keeps only in-frame clonotypes and omits some of them. V and J calls and clone size are as listed in that table; D and trimming were resolved from the DNA. The sample lists about 300,000 clones; approximately 88% were seen once. The material sequenced was peripheral blood. This sequence was found in a woman younger than 45 who had recovered from COVID-19. The rearrangement joins TRBV9 to TRBJ2-5; TRBD2 is a possible D gene (6 bases). This CDR3 is CASTTGLHEETQYF. The CDR3 DNA sequence: TGTGCCAGCACCACGGGACTGCATGAAGAGACCCAGTACTTC.